The rows below give T cell receptor beta chains drawn from one sample of a study of shared clonotypes between healthy human individuals. Assay: immunoSEQ multiplex PCR; the TCRdb copy retains only in-frame clones and omits some. The sample contains some 2.4 million clones, approximately 94% of which appear only once. Sequencing was carried out using naive CD4+ T cells from PBMCs. Source of these receptors: a man between 18 and 29 years old in good health. Some clones in this sample may be carry-over from other donors' samples. Each CDR3 is given with its conserved first and last residue. A D gene is named only where the DNA matches it firmly. Part of the rows lack a size; the others show once, few, many or a class for expanded clones.

TRBV16,TRBJ1-1,15,TRBD1,-,TGTGCCAGCAGCCAATCTTATCAGGGGGGAACTGAAGCTTTCTTT,CASSQSYQGGTEAFF
TRBV7-3,TRBJ2-1,17,TRBD2,-,TGTGCCAGCAGCTTACCCGCAGGTCGGGGGGGGCACAATGAGCAGTTCTTC,CASSLPAGRGGHNEQFF
TRBV27,TRBJ1-2,13,-,-,TGTGCCAGCAGTTTCAGGGGTGCCTATGGCTACACCTTC,CASSFRGAYGYTF
TRBV9,TRBJ1-4,14,-,-,TGTGCCAGCAGCGTCCCCAGGGTGAATGAAAAACTGTTTTTT,CASSVPRVNEKLFF
TRBV6-1,TRBJ2-2,14,-,-,TGTGCCAGCAGCACCCCGGGTGGGTACGGGGAGCTGTTTTTT,CASSTPGGYGELFF
TRBV7-6,TRBJ2-7,16,TRBD2,-,TGTGCCAGCAGCTCAGGCCCAACTAGCGGCTCCTACGAGCAGTACTTC,CASSSGPTSGSYEQYF
TRBV18,TRBJ1-3,15,-,few,TGTGCCAGCTCACCAGGGGCCACTCCAGGAAACACCATATATTTT,CASSPGATPGNTIYF
TRBV6-6,TRBJ2-7,12,-,-,TGTGCCAGCAGTTCCCCCAACTACGAGCAGTACTTC,CASSSPNYEQYF
TRBV5-1,TRBJ1-2,14,TRBD1,once,TGCGCCAGCAGCCCGGGACAGGGGGCGAATGGCTACACCTTC,CASSPGQGANGYTF
TRBV5-1,TRBJ2-1,11,-,-,TGCGCCAGCAGCTTCTCGGATCTATGGTTCTTC,CASSFSDLWFF
TRBV9,TRBJ2-3,13,-,-,TGTGCCAGCAGCGTAGATTCCCCAGATACGCAGTATTTT,CASSVDSPDTQYF
TRBV5-1,TRBJ2-1,15,-,-,TGCGCCAGCAGCTTGTCGGGAGCCATCTATGATGAGCAGTTCTTC,CASSLSGAIYDEQFF
TRBV5-5,TRBJ2-1,14,TRBD2,-,TGTGCCAGCACGAGCGGGAGGTGGTACAATGAGCAGTTCTTC,CASTSGRWYNEQFF
TRBV6-5,TRBJ2-1,15,-,few,TGTGCCAGCAGTTACCAGCGGGTGTCCTACAATGAGCAGTTCTTC,CASSYQRVSYNEQFF
TRBV19,TRBJ1-1,13,-,-,TGTGCCAGTAGTGCGGGGGGGGACACTGAAGCTTTCTTT,CASSAGGDTEAFF
TRBV5-4,TRBJ2-3,13,TRBD2,-,TGTGTTGGCGGGAGGGCCCCCACAGATACGCAGTATTTT,CVGGRAPTDTQYF
TRBV14,TRBJ2-4,15,TRBD1,-,TGTGCCAGCAGTCATACGACAGGGTACAAAAACATTCAGTACTTC,CASSHTTGYKNIQYF
TRBV18,TRBJ1-1,13,-,-,TGTGCCAGCTCTCGAAAAGAGATCACTGAAGCTTTCTTT,CASSRKEITEAFF
TRBV29-1,TRBJ2-1,14,-,-,TGCAGCGTATATGGACATCGGTCCTACAATGAGCAGTTCTTC,CSVYGHRSYNEQFF
TRBV6-1,TRBJ2-5,12,-,-,TGTGCCAGCAGTGAGGACTCCGGGGCCCAGTACTTC,CASSEDSGAQYF
TRBV18,TRBJ1-2,15,-,-,TGTGCCAGCTCACCATTGGCTACGGCTAACTATGGCTACACCTTC,CASSPLATANYGYTF
TRBV7-9,TRBJ1-1,15,-,many,TGTGCCAGCAGCCCTGCAGGGGTTAAGGGCACTGAAGCTTTCTTT,CASSPAGVKGTEAFF
TRBV9,TRBJ1-4,16,-,-,TGTGCCAGCAGCGTAGGACGCGGAGGGGTTGGGGGAAAACTGTTTTTT,CASSVGRGGVGGKLFF
TRBV10-3,TRBJ2-3,16,-,-,TGTGCCATCAGTTTTTCCGGGAGAACAAGCACAGATACGCAGTATTTT,CAISFSGRTSTDTQYF
TRBV7-2,TRBJ2-6,15,-,-,TGTGCCAGCAGCTTATGGGGGCGTGGGGCCAACGTCCTGACTTTC,CASSLWGRGANVLTF
TRBV7-2,TRBJ2-1,14,-,once,TGTGCCAGCAGCCCCTCTTGGGGAAACAATGAGCAGTTCTTC,CASSPSWGNNEQFF
TRBV4-1,TRBJ2-7,17,TRBD2,-,TGCGCCAGCAGCCAAGTAAGCGGGACTAGTTTTATTTACGAGCAGTACTTC,CASSQVSGTSFIYEQYF
TRBV5-4,TRBJ2-5,15,-,-,TGTGCCAGCAGCAGCGGCGGGGAGGCCGTAGAGACCCAGTACTTC,CASSSGGEAVETQYF
TRBV5-6,TRBJ2-4,15,-,-,TGTGCCAGCAGCTTGGGACAGGTAGCCAAAAACATTCAGTACTTC,CASSLGQVAKNIQYF
TRBV11-3,TRBJ2-2,13,-,-,TGTGCCAGCAGCTTCACTAGCCCCGGGGAGCTGTTTTTT,CASSFTSPGELFF
TRBV19,TRBJ1-1,11,-,few,TGTGCCAGTAGGGAAGGGGTAAGGGCTTTCTTT,CASREGVRAFF
TRBV29-1,TRBJ1-2,13,-,-,TGCAGCGTGGCAGAAATTAGGCCGGGTGGCTACACCTTC,CSVAEIRPGGYTF
TRBV4-3,TRBJ2-1,16,-,-,TGCGCCAGCAGCCAAGTTCTCGGGAGCCGCTACAATGAGCAGTTCTTC,CASSQVLGSRYNEQFF
TRBV5-1,TRBJ2-1,15,TRBD2,-,TGCGCCAGCAGCGCAAGCGGGAGGACTTACAATGAGCAGTTCTTC,CASSASGRTYNEQFF
TRBV9,TRBJ2-7,15,TRBD1,-,TGTGCCAGCAGCACACTGGGACAGGGGGCGTATGAGCAGTACTTC,CASSTLGQGAYEQYF
TRBV9,TRBJ2-7,15,-,-,TGTGCCAGCAGCCCCTCAAGCGGGTCCACCTACGAGCAGTACTTC,CASSPSSGSTYEQYF
TRBV7-2,TRBJ2-5,17,TRBD2,-,TGTGCCAGCAGCTTAGGAACTAGCGGGAGGCATGGGGAGACCCAGTACTTC,CASSLGTSGRHGETQYF
TRBV27,TRBJ2-7,15,-,-,TGTGCCAGCAGTCAAACGGGACTTATATCCTACGAGCAGTACTTC,CASSQTGLISYEQYF
TRBV5-6,TRBJ2-3,14,-,once,TGTGCCAGCAGCTTTAGGACGAGTGCAGATACGCAGTATTTT,CASSFRTSADTQYF
TRBV15,TRBJ1-1,14,-,-,TGTGCCACCACCCTTGAGTCCATGAACACTGAAGCTTTCTTT,CATTLESMNTEAFF
TRBV6-5,TRBJ1-2,13,-,-,TGTGCCAGCAGGACACCGGGAAGCTATGGCTACACCTTC,CASRTPGSYGYTF
TRBV11-3,TRBJ2-3,15,-,-,TGTGCCAGCAGCTTACGAGCACCACCCACAGATACGCAGTATTTT,CASSLRAPPTDTQYF
TRBV10-3,TRBJ1-3,16,-,-,TGTGCCATCAGTGGGCGAGACAGGAACTCTGGAAACACCATATATTTT,CAISGRDRNSGNTIYF
TRBV7-2,TRBJ2-1,15,TRBD2,-,TGTGCCAGCAGCTACCAGGGACTAGCGTACAATGAGCAGTTCTTC,CASSYQGLAYNEQFF
TRBV5-1,TRBJ2-2,14,TRBD1,-,TGCGCCAGTTCCGGGACAGCAAACACCGGGGAGCTGTTTTTT,CASSGTANTGELFF
TRBV9,TRBJ2-7,14,-,-,TGTGCCAGCAGCGTACAGGTACAAGGCTACGAGCAGTACTTC,CASSVQVQGYEQYF
TRBV2,TRBJ2-7,14,TRBD1,-,TGTGCCAGTAGGGCCGGGACAGGTAGCTTCGAGCAGTACTTC,CASRAGTGSFEQYF
TRBV7-2,TRBJ2-3,14,-,-,TGTGCCAGCACCCCCTCCCCGCTCACAGATACGCAGTATTTT,CASTPSPLTDTQYF
TRBV10-3,TRBJ1-2,14,-,-,TGTGCCACTCAACGCGATGCAGGGGACGATGGCTACACCTTC,CATQRDAGDDGYTF
TRBV30,TRBJ1-3,15,-,-,TGTGCCTGGAGCCCTAAGGGGAGGTCTGGAAACACCATATATTTT,CAWSPKGRSGNTIYF
TRBV18,TRBJ1-2,15,-,-,TGTGCCAGCTCACTGGGCAACCGGGTGATGGGTGGCTACACCTTC,CASSLGNRVMGGYTF
TRBV7-9,TRBJ1-2,15,TRBD1,-,TGTGCCAGCAGCTCCCGGGACAGGGGCATCTATGGCTACACCTTC,CASSSRDRGIYGYTF
TRBV6-5,TRBJ1-4,15,TRBD1,-,TGTGCCAGCAGTCCCCGGGACAGGATTAATGAAAAACTGTTTTTT,CASSPRDRINEKLFF
TRBV9,TRBJ2-1,16,-,-,TGTGCCAGCAGCGTAGCGACAGGCCCATTATACAATGAGCAGTTCTTC,CASSVATGPLYNEQFF
TRBV25-1,TRBJ1-3,16,-,-,TGTGCCAGCAGTGAATCCAACAGACCCTCTGGAAACACCATATATTTT,CASSESNRPSGNTIYF
TRBV2,TRBJ2-3,16,TRBD2,-,TGTGCCAGCAGCAAGTCGGGACTAGCGAGCACAGATACGCAGTATTTT,CASSKSGLASTDTQYF
TRBV9,TRBJ1-4,14,-,-,TGTGCCAGCACCCCTGAGCCCTTAGGTGAAAAACTGTTTTTT,CASTPEPLGEKLFF
TRBV10-3,TRBJ2-1,14,TRBD1,-,TGTGCCATCAGTAGGACAGGGGGCATCGATGAGCAGTTCTTC,CAISRTGGIDEQFF
TRBV7-3,TRBJ2-2,11,-,-,TGTGCCAGCAAAAATACCGGGGAGCTGTTTTTT,CASKNTGELFF
TRBV7-2,TRBJ2-3,15,-,-,TGTGCCAGCAGCTTAGTCGGGAGTGGCACAGATACGCAGTATTTT,CASSLVGSGTDTQYF